This T cell receptor (beta chain) was sequenced during a study of cytomegalovirus exposure and HLA in healthy donors. The PCR contained 60 Vbeta and 13 Jbeta primers. Authors' data handling: Later reanalysis found tens of millions of unique TCR beta chains, roughly 10 million of them shared. TCRdb keeps only in-frame clones here, not all; method: immunoSEQ multiplex PCR. That table is the source of V, J and clone size, and D and trimming were worked out from the DNA. The profile shows some 99,000 clones, about 80% of them singletons. Notes on the study in general: Some V segments, including TRBV6-2 and TRBV6-3, were excluded as indistinguishable.

The CDR3 sequence is 13 residues long. The V gene's germline CDR1 is SGHDT and CDR2 YYEEEE. V lost 2 bases to trimming and J lost 5 bases; unmatched junction nucleotides: 2. Remarks on this clone: What it binds is not known. Other DNA sequences within the sample encode an identical CDR3.

The genes are TRBV5-6 and TRBJ1-1; 8 bases match TRBD1. Sequencing input: PBMCs. The TCR was taken from a woman aged 45-65 years in good health and CMV-seropositive. Here the CDR3 DNA reads TGTGCCAGCAGCTTAACAGGGGGAACTGAAGCTTTCTTT. Its protein product is CASSLTGGTEAFF.